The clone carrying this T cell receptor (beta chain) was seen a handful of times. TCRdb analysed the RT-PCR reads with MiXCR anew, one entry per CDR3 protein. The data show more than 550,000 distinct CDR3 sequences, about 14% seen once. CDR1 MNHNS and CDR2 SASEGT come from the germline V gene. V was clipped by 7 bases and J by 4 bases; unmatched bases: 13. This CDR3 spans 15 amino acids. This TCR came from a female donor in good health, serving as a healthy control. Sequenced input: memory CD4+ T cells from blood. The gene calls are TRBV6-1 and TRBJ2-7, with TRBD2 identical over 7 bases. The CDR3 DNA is TGTGCCAGCAAACCTCTAGCGGCTGATGCTTACGAGCAGTACTTC. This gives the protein CASKPLAADAYEQYF.